A single sample is the source of the 28 T cell receptor beta chains below, sequenced in a study of shared clonotypes between healthy human individuals. Clones were sequenced by immunoSEQ multiplex PCR, and TCRdb holds only the in-frame ones, with some missing. Among a few hundred thousand clones listed, around three quarters were seen once. The sample comprised PBMCs. The receptors shown here come from a woman aged 35 to 49 in good health. Some clones in this sample may be carry-over from other donors' samples.

This clone showed up just a few times. CDR3: CASSLVDEQFF. CDR3 nucleotide sequence: TGTGCCAGCAGCTTGGTGGATGAGCAGTTCTTC. V gene TRBV5-6 combines with J gene TRBJ2-1; no clear D gene. This CDR3 spans 11 amino acids. The germline gives CDR1 SGHDT, CDR2 YYEEEE. V was pared by 0 bases and J by 8 bases, with 3 bases between.

This rearrangement joins TRBV15 to TRBJ2-5; D gene unclear. The V and J ends lost 1 base and 5 bases respectively, with 11 bases between them. Per germline, CDR1 LNHNV and CDR2 YYDKDF (reference sequence). The CDR3 runs to 14 residues. Here the CDR3 reads CATSRAQFGETQYF. In DNA, the CDR3 is TGTGCCACCAGCAGAGCTCAGTTTGGCGAGACCCAGTACTTC.

The chain recombines TRBV7-2 with TRBJ1-1, with 8 bases matching TRBD1. J was trimmed by 5 bases and V by 2 bases; bases with no gene match: 4. Looked up from germline, CDR1 is SGHTA and CDR2 is FQGNSA. The CDR3 contains 14 residues. The CDR3 loop is CASSLQGARTEAFF. The CDR3 DNA is TGTGCCAGCAGCTTACAGGGGGCGAGGACTGAAGCTTTCTTT. The full variable domain, its missing parts supplied by reference TRBV7-2 and TRBJ1-1, is GAGVSQSPSNKVTEKGKDVELRCDPISGHTALYWYRQSLGQGLEFLIYFQGNSAPDKSGLPSDRFSAERTGGSVSTLTIQRTQQEDSAVYLCASSLQGARTEAFFGQGTRLTVV.

This sequence joins TRBV5-8 and TRBJ2-2; TRBD2 matches 14 bases. CDR1 and CDR2 from the germline V gene are SGHTS and YDEGEE. The CDR3 is 16 amino acids. The V and J ends lost 2 bases and 8 bases, in that order; junction bases with no gene match: 5. Here the CDR3 DNA reads TGTGCCAGCAGCTTTGGGACTAGCGGGAGTTATGGGGAGCTGTTTTTT. It yields the protein CASSFGTSGSYGELFF.

V gene TRBV11-3 combines with J gene TRBJ1-6, with D unclear. The CDR3 has 13 residues. V was clipped by 0 bases and J by 8 bases, with 5 bases between them. Looked up from germline, CDR1 is SGHNT and CDR2 is YENEEA. The DNA of the CDR3 is TGTGCCAGCAGCTTAGAGTTCGATTCACCCCTCCACTTT. Translation gives CASSLEFDSPLHF.

The rearrangement uses TRBV6-1 and TRBJ2-7, with 13 bases identical to TRBD2. Germline CDR1 is MNHNS and CDR2 is SASEGT. The length of the CDR3 is 18 residues. V was pared by 4 bases and J by 1 base, with 10 bases of the junction left unmatched. The CDR3 coding sequence is TGTGCCAGCAGTGCCGGACTAGCGGGAGAGGTGGGGTCCTACGAGCAGTACTTC. Amino acid sequence: CASSAGLAGEVGSYEQYF.

This rearrangement joins TRBV7-3 to TRBJ2-1, with TRBD2 matching over 10 bases. J lost 6 bases, V lost 5 bases, and 4 bases had no gene match. This CDR3 region has 14 residues. From germline, CDR1 is SGHTA and CDR2 FQGTGA. Here the CDR3 reads CASSPAGGVNEQFF. CDR3 in DNA: TGTGCCAGCAGCCCAGCGGGAGGGGTCAATGAGCAGTTCTTC.

The rearrangement uses TRBV28 and TRBJ2-5; 7 bases agree with TRBD2. The germline V gene has CDR1 MDHEN and CDR2 SYDVKM. The V segment lost 7 bases and the J segment 6 bases; nucleotides outside the gene matches: 11. The CDR3 loop spans 14 amino acids. In DNA, the CDR3 is TGTGCCAGCAAGGCCCAGACTAGCAGGAAGACCCAGTACTTC. This gives the protein CASKAQTSRKTQYF.

This chain joins TRBV28 and TRBJ2-1, with TRBD2 identical over 14 bases. Germline-derived CDR1 and CDR2 are MDHEN and SYDVKM. The V and J ends lost 5 bases and 7 bases, in that order; junction bases with no gene match: 7. This CDR3 contains 16 residues. The CDR3 coding sequence is TGTGCCAGCAGTCCCCCGGGACTAGCGGGAGAAAATGAGCAGTTCTTC. The encoded protein is CASSPPGLAGENEQFF.

The chain couples TRBV4-1 to TRBJ2-5; D is perhaps TRBD2 (5 bases). The DNA end lines up better with TRBJ2-7; the J call may be wrong. The CDR3 contains 15 residues. Germline CDR1 MGHRA, CDR2 YSYEKL. The CDR3 DNA is TGCGCCAGCAGCCTAGGTCCGGCGGCGGGTTACGAGCAGTACTTC. It specifies CASSLGPAAGYEQYF.

Note on this clone: The likely explanation is a read error, given a far larger clone one base away. The chain links TRBV30 to TRBJ2-5, with D possibly matching TRBD2 (5 bases). Deletions cut 4 bases from V and 5 bases from J, with 17 bases between. The V gene's germline CDR1 is GTSNPN and CDR2 SVGIG (reference sequence). The CDR3 is made up of 14 amino acids. This CDR3 is CAWTSRSFQETQYF. The CDR3 DNA follows: TGTGCCTGGACTAGCAGGAGCTTTCAGGAGACCCAGTACTTC.

As regards this clone: A much larger clone is a single base away; this may be a read error. Other nucleotide sequences in the sample specify the same CDR3. The chain combines TRBV5-1 with TRBJ2-7; 14 nucleotides line up with TRBD2. This CDR3 has 14 amino acids. In germline, CDR1 is SGHRS, CDR2 YFSETQ. V trimming: 4 bases; J trimming: 3 bases; junction bases outside the gene matches: 0. CDR3: CASSGTSGSYEQYF. In nucleotides, the CDR3 is TGCGCCAGCAGCGGGACTAGCGGGAGCTACGAGCAGTACTTC. Drawing the rest from reference TRBV5-1 and TRBJ2-7, the complete variable domain is KAGVTQTPRYLIKTRGQQVTLSCSPISGHRSVSWYQQTPGQGLQFLFEYFSETQRNKGNFPGRFSGRQFSNSRSEMNVSTLELGDSALYLCASSGTSGSYEQYFGPGTRLTVT.

The chain is built from TRBV18 and TRBJ2-1; TRBD1 might be the D (8 bases). CDR1 is KGHSH and CDR2 is LQKENI in the germline V gene. With 2 bases removed from V and 8 bases from J, the gap between germline ends came to 16 bases. The CDR3 spans 15 residues. CDR3 bases: TGTGCCAGCTCACCAGGCCACAGGGGGGGCGATGAGCAGTTCTTC. Its translation is CASSPGHRGGDEQFF.

The V call is TRBV6-5, the J call TRBJ1-3, with D tentatively TRBD1 (5 bases). Germline V gene lookup returns CDR1 MNHEY and CDR2 SVGAGI. V shed 6 bases and J shed 2 bases, with 8 bases lying between them. This CDR3 has 13 residues. CDR3 in amino acids: CASSRQTGNTIYF. The CDR3 DNA is TGTGCCAGCAGCAGACAGACTGGAAACACCATATATTTT.

The table lists this clone with a few counts. The chain uses TRBV27 and TRBJ2-7, with a weak D call TRBD2 (6 bases). The germline V gene has CDR1 MNHEY and CDR2 SMNVEV (reference sequence). V was pared by 6 bases and J by 2 bases, with 17 bases between. The CDR3 is made up of 15 amino acids. CDR3 sequence: CASSLLAPGPYEQYF. CDR3 DNA: TGTGCCAGCAGCCTCCTAGCGCCAGGGCCCTACGAGCAGTACTTC.

V and J are TRBV5-4 and TRBJ2-5; 9 positions match TRBD1. The CDR3 covers 14 residues. Unmatched junction bases numbered 4, after V lost 2 bases and J lost 5 bases. The germline V gene encodes CDR1 SGHNT and CDR2 YYREEE (reference sequence). Here the CDR3 DNA reads TGTGCCAGCAGCTTAGACAGGGGGTTGGAGACCCAGTACTTC. As protein: CASSLDRGLETQYF.

The CDR3 protein is CASSLRGRDWEKLFF. CDR3 in DNA: TGTGCCAGCAGCCTAAGGGGTCGGGACTGGGAAAAACTGTTTTTT. This chain connects TRBV14 to TRBJ1-4, with D possibly being TRBD1 (5 bases). CDR1 and CDR2 (germline): SGHDN, FVKESK. This CDR3 has 15 amino acids. V lost 4 bases and J 8 bases, leaving 17 bases between the germline ends.

V is TRBV10-1 and J is TRBJ2-2; D call uncertain. The CDR3 consists of 16 residues. With 0 bases removed from V and 3 bases from J, the gap between germline ends came to 11 bases. Germline V lookup: CDR1 WNHNN, CDR2 SYGVQD (reference sequence). The CDR3 region is CASSESGSADTGELFF. In nucleotides, the CDR3 is TGCGCCAGCAGTGAGTCAGGGTCCGCTGACACCGGGGAGCTGTTTTTT.

As for this clone: Other DNA variants within this sample encode the same CDR3. This chain links TRBV9 with TRBJ2-7; 8 bases line up with TRBD2. With 0 bases clipped from V and 6 bases from J, the junction kept 5 bases outside the gene matches. The CDR3 runs to 14 residues. Germline loops: CDR1 SGDLS, CDR2 YYNGEE. The CDR3 sequence is CASSVAGGPSEQYF. In nucleotides, the CDR3 is TGTGCCAGCAGCGTAGCGGGAGGGCCAAGCGAGCAGTACTTC. The full variable domain, in which reference TRBV9 and TRBJ2-7 provide the parts outside the CDR3, is DSGVTQTPKHLITATGQRVTLRCSPRSGDLSVYWYQQSLDQGLQFLIQYYNGEERAKGNILERFSAQQFPDLHSELNLSSLELGDSALYFCASSVAGGPSEQYFGPGTRLTVT.

The count of this clone is one. J is TRBJ2-1 and V is TRBV7-9; 8 nucleotides agree with TRBD2. The CDR3 runs to 16 residues. Losses at the gene ends were 2 bases for V and 2 bases for J; bases not matched to a gene: 5. Germline loops: CDR1 SEHNR, CDR2 FQNEAQ (reference sequence). This CDR3 reads CASSLTLAGPYNEQFF. CDR3 DNA: TGTGCCAGCAGCTTAACATTAGCGGGGCCCTACAATGAGCAGTTCTTC.

This clone turned up a few times. The chain is built from TRBV15 and TRBJ2-5, with D possibly TRBD2 on 6 matching bases. The CDR3 length is 11 residues. Germline V gene lookup returns CDR1 LNHNV and CDR2 YYDKDF (reference sequence). Deletions cut 8 bases from V and 2 bases from J, with 6 bases between. The DNA for the CDR3 is TGTGCCACCGGGGGGCAAGAGACCCAGTACTTC. It translates to CATGGQETQYF. The full variable domain, in which reference TRBV15 and TRBJ2-5 provide the parts outside the CDR3, is DAMVIQNPRYQVTQFGKPVTLSCSQTLNHNVMYWYQQKSSQAPKLLFHYYDKDFNNEADTPDNFQSRRPNTSFCFLDIRSPGLGDTAMYLCATGGQETQYFGPGTRLLVL.

This clone was observed once. This chain uses TRBV6-1 with TRBJ2-5, with TRBD2 identical over 9 bases. The CDR3 has 15 residues. Trimming cost V 3 bases and J 0 bases; bases outside gene matches: 2. Germline lookup yields CDR1 MNHNS and CDR2 SASEGT. CDR3 amino acids: CASSDIAGDQETQYF. The CDR3, as DNA: TGTGCCAGCAGTGATATAGCGGGAGACCAAGAGACCCAGTACTTC.

The chain recombines TRBV9 with TRBJ1-2, with TRBD1 as a possible D gene (5 bases). Trimming pared 4 bases from V and 0 bases from J, leaving 10 bases between. Germline CDR1 is SGDLS and CDR2 is YYNGEE. This CDR3 has 14 amino acids. CDR3 protein: CASSPGQTNYGYTF. The CDR3 DNA is TGTGCCAGCAGCCCAGGACAAACTAACTATGGCTACACCTTC.

This clone was found once. A far more abundant clone sits one base away, making this likely a read error. This same CDR3 is encoded by further DNA sequences in the sample. The gene calls are TRBV6-5 and TRBJ1-5; weak D call: TRBD1 (5 bases). The germline V and J ends were trimmed by 5 bases and 10 bases, with 21 bases remaining between them. The CDR3 is 15 residues long. Germline V CDR1 and CDR2: MNHEY, SVGAGI. The CDR3 protein is CASSPQWGGSQPQHF. In nucleotides, the CDR3 is TGTGCCAGCAGTCCACAGTGGGGGGGGAGTCAACCCCAGCATTTT.

The gene calls are TRBV30 and TRBJ1-2; 7 nucleotides agree with TRBD1. Germline CDR1 GTSNPN, CDR2 SVGIG (reference sequence). V was clipped by 7 bases and J by 8 bases; unmatched bases: 10. The CDR3 has 12 residues. The DNA of the CDR3 is TGTGCCTTTGAATCAGGGGGAGGAGGCTACACCTTC. Its protein product is CAFESGGGGYTF.

The chain combines TRBV11-3 with TRBJ2-1; 8 bases are a match to TRBD2. The CDR3 covers 15 residues. Germline-derived CDR1 and CDR2 are SGHNT and YENEEA. Unmatched junction bases numbered 5, after V lost 5 bases and J lost 2 bases. In DNA, the CDR3 is TGTGCCAGCAGCAAAAGAGCGGGGGCCTACAATGAGCAGTTCTTC. Translated: CASSKRAGAYNEQFF.

The rearrangement uses TRBV29-1 and TRBJ2-2; D may be TRBD1 or TRBD2 (6 bases each). V was cut by 4 bases and J by 4 bases, with 13 bases left in between. Germline values: CDR1 SQVTM, CDR2 ANQGSEA. This CDR3 has 14 amino acids. CDR3: CSVVGGISTGELFF. CDR3 DNA: TGCAGCGTTGTAGGGGGGATTAGCACCGGGGAGCTGTTTTTT.

The V and J genes are TRBV5-1 and TRBJ2-1; 7 bases line up with TRBD2. The germline gives CDR1 SGHRS, CDR2 YFSETQ. J gave up 4 bases and V 0 bases, and 4 bases lay outside the gene matches. The CDR3 extends over 15 amino acids. The CDR3 nucleotides are TGCGCCAGCAGCTTGGGGGCGGGAGTGTACAATGAGCAGTTCTTC. This gives the protein CASSLGAGVYNEQFF.